The present T cell receptor beta chain was sequenced within a study of blood T cell repertoires in COVID-19. Study in general: The analysed material was cDNA or gDNA that came from T cells, B-cell-depleted T cells, or PBMCs.

CDR3 length: 17 residues. Trimming pared 4 bases from V and 6 bases from J, leaving 19 bases between. CDR1 is LGHNA, CDR2 YNFKEQ, per germline. Repertoires were generated with immunoSEQ multiplex PCR, while TCRdb's copy carries only in-frame clones and drops some. The repertoire holds more than 95,000 clones, with roughly four fifths as singletons. Patients of the Seattle cohort, enrolled during active infection, were followed longitudinally. This sequence joins TRBV4-2 and TRBJ1-6; D may be TRBD1 (6 bases). The receptor was isolated from a man older than 75 with COVID-19, enrolled during active disease. The sequencing sample was made of peripheral blood. The CDR3: CASSPQTGSPSNSPLHF. The CDR3 DNA sequence: TGTGCCAGCAGCCCGCAGACAGGCTCTCCAAGTAATTCACCCCTCCACTTT.